The 24 T cell receptor beta chains below come from one sample, sequenced in a study of T-cell memory formation after mild COVID-19. One entry per CDR3 protein, called by TCRdb with MiXCR from the 5' RACE reads. The sample has fewer than 650,000 distinct CDR3 sequences, 15% to 20% seen once; the top ten hold about 7.4%. Input material: PBMCs or a T cell subset sorted from them (not recorded which). The source is an adult woman who had mild COVID-19 (a few samples of this study predate the infection). Cell type and time point are not known.

This rearrangement joins TRBV10-3 to TRBJ2-5; 9 bases are shared with TRBD1. The V gene end was trimmed by 10 bases and the J gene end by 5 bases; junction bases not matched to a gene: 11. CDR3 length: 14 amino acids. Germline-derived CDR1 and CDR2 are ENHRY and SYGVKD. The CDR3 sequence: CASSTGGGFETQYF. CDR3 nucleotide sequence: TGTGCCAGCTCAACAGGGGGCGGTTTCGAGACCCAGTACTTC.

The rearrangement uses TRBV7-2 and TRBJ2-1; 9 nucleotides align to TRBD1. This CDR3 is 15 amino acids long. V dropped 5 bases and J dropped 2; count of bases not matched to a gene: 4. Germline CDR1 and CDR2: SGHTA and FQGNSA. The CDR3 DNA reads TGTGCCAGCAGCGCACAGGGGGCGACCTACAATGAGCAGTTCTTC. It translates to CASSAQGATYNEQFF.

This chain links TRBV5-1 with TRBJ1-1; D is uncertain. Germline CDR1 SGHRS, CDR2 YFSETQ. The germline V and J ends were trimmed by 3 bases and 4 bases, with 7 bases remaining between them. This CDR3 region has 12 residues. CDR3 loop: CASSSGFTEAFF. The CDR3 nucleotides read TGCGCCAGCAGCTCCGGGTTCACTGAAGCTTTCTTT.

This sequence joins TRBV12-3 or TRBV12-4 and TRBJ2-3; 8 positions agree with TRBD2. With V trimmed by 3 bases and J by 2 bases, 10 bases remained unmatched. This CDR3 region has 17 residues. The DNA of the CDR3 is TGTGCCAGCAGTTTCTCCGGAGGCGGGGGGATCACAGATACGCAGTATTTT. Translating gives CASSFSGGGGITDTQYF.

This clonotype was seen a handful of times. V and J are TRBV9 and TRBJ2-1; TRBD2 matches 9 bases. Trimming cost V 3 bases and J 4 bases; bases outside gene matches: 5. The CDR3 runs to 15 residues. Per germline, CDR1 SGDLS and CDR2 YYNGEE. Here the CDR3 DNA reads TGTGCCAGCAGCGAGGGACTAGCATATTACAATGAGCAGTTCTTC. Translation: CASSEGLAYYNEQFF. Using reference TRBV9 and TRBJ2-1 for the parts outside the CDR3, the full variable domain is DSGVTQTPKHLITATGQRVTLRCSPRSGDLSVYWYQQSLDQGLQFLIQYYNGEERAKGNILERFSAQQFPDLHSELNLSSLELGDSALYFCASSEGLAYYNEQFFGPGTRLTVL.

This clonotype was found many times. V usage is TRBV7-8 and J usage is TRBJ2-4; 8 bases fit TRBD2. Germline V gives CDR1 SGHVS, CDR2 FQNEAQ. The ends lost 6 bases at V and 3 bases at J; junction bases unmatched: 10. CDR3 size: 16 residues. The CDR3 region is CASRSKERGHKNIQYF. Here the CDR3 DNA reads TGTGCCAGCAGGTCGAAGGAGCGGGGGCACAAAAACATTCAGTACTTC.

This clonotype was observed once. The chain joins TRBV6-2 or TRBV6-3 to TRBJ2-1; 10 bases are a match to TRBD2. The CDR3 loop spans 15 amino acids. The ends lost 6 bases at V and 4 bases at J; junction bases unmatched: 6. Germline lookup yields CDR1 MNHEY and CDR2 SVGEGT. The CDR3 DNA follows: TGTGCCAGCAGACTCACTAGCGGGAATTACAATGAGCAGTTCTTC. It codes for CASRLTSGNYNEQFF.

The V and J genes are TRBV5-1 and TRBJ1-4; TRBD1 aligns across 9 bases. The CDR3 is 14 residues long. V dropped 4 bases and J dropped 8; count of bases not matched to a gene: 6. Germline lookup yields CDR1 SGHRS and CDR2 YFSETQ. Written as DNA, the CDR3 is TGCGCCAGCAGCCAGGGACAGGGAGCCGAAAAACTGTTTTTT. Translating it yields CASSQGQGAEKLFF.

The CDR3: CASSQGSVGSQPQHF. In DNA, the CDR3 is TGTGCCAGCAGCCAAGGTAGCGTGGGTTCGCAGCCCCAGCATTTT. The chain joins TRBV4-2 to TRBJ1-5; no clear D gene. The CDR3 extends over 15 amino acids. Trimming removed 1 base at V and 7 bases at J, with 14 bases between. Germline loops: CDR1 LGHNA, CDR2 YNFKEQ.

The sample holds a few counts of this clonotype. V and J are TRBV29-1 and TRBJ2-7; D unclear. The CDR3 contains 13 residues. The ends were cut back, 6 bases at V and 0 bases at J, with 12 bases in the middle. Germline loops: CDR1 SQVTM, CDR2 ANQGSEA. CDR3 region: CSVEYLSSYEQYF. CDR3 nucleotides: TGCAGCGTCGAATACCTATCCTCCTACGAGCAGTACTTC.

In this sample, this clonotype turned up a few times. The chain carries TRBV7-9 and TRBJ2-4; D not resolved. The V end was cut by 4 bases, the J end by 5 bases, with 12 bases between. Germline CDR1 and CDR2: SEHNR and FQNEAQ (reference sequence). This CDR3 is 14 amino acids long. DNA for the CDR3: TGTGCCAGCAGCTCAAATGCGGACCAAAACATTCAGTACTTC. Translation: CASSSNADQNIQYF.

The chain couples TRBV5-1 to TRBJ2-3, with 8 bases that match TRBD1. Germline V lookup: CDR1 SGHRS, CDR2 YFSETQ. Trimming took 7 bases from V and 4 from J; bases not matched to a gene: 5. This CDR3 is 13 amino acids long. The DNA for the CDR3 is TGCGCCAGCCATACAGGGGGATCAGATACGCAGTATTTT. Its protein is CASHTGGSDTQYF.

The chain joins TRBV9 to TRBJ2-7, with D perhaps matching TRBD1 (5 bases). Germline V gives CDR1 SGDLS, CDR2 YYNGEE. Deletions cut 2 bases from V and 0 bases from J, with 9 bases between. The CDR3 consists of 14 residues. The CDR3 nucleotides read TGTGCCAGCAGCGTGACAGATATCTCCTACGAGCAGTACTTC. It codes for CASSVTDISYEQYF.

This clonotype was counted many times. The genes are TRBV7-2 and TRBJ2-7; TRBD2 agrees at 8 bases. Germline V gives CDR1 SGHTA, CDR2 FQGNSA. The CDR3 sequence is 19 residues long. J was trimmed by 2 bases and V by 5 bases; bases with no gene match: 20. CDR3 region: CASSLGTSSGPLGTYEQYF. CDR3 bases: TGTGCCAGCAGCCTCGGGACTTCTAGCGGGCCCCTGGGGACCTACGAGCAGTACTTC. Filled out from reference TRBV7-2 and TRBJ2-7, the complete variable domain reads GAGVSQSPSNKVTEKGKDVELRCDPISGHTALYWYRQSLGQGLEFLIYFQGNSAPDKSGLPSDRFSAERTGGSVSTLTIQRTQQEDSAVYLCASSLGTSSGPLGTYEQYFGPGTRLTVT.

This clonotype was recorded at least ten times. The gene calls are TRBV7-9 and TRBJ2-3; a possible D gene is TRBD1 (5 bases). V was shortened by 5 bases and J by 6 bases, with 9 bases between the two germline ends. This CDR3 region has 12 residues. CDR1 is SEHNR and CDR2 is FQNEAQ in the germline V gene (reference sequence). CDR3 sequence: CASSTSGDTQYF. The CDR3 region has the DNA TGTGCCAGCAGCACCTCAGGGGATACGCAGTATTTT.

This clonotype has only a few counts. J is TRBJ2-7 and V is TRBV15, with 7 nucleotides matching TRBD2. CDR1 is LNHNV and CDR2 is YYDKDF in the germline V gene (reference sequence). The CDR3 loop spans 13 amino acids. V was clipped by 5 bases and J by 0 bases; unmatched bases: 1. CDR3 protein: CATSSSGSYEQYF. In nucleotides, the CDR3 is TGTGCCACCAGCTCTAGCGGCTCCTACGAGCAGTACTTC. Based on the CDR3 plus reference TRBV15 and TRBJ2-7, the full variable domain is DAMVIQNPRYQVTQFGKPVTLSCSQTLNHNVMYWYQQKSSQAPKLLFHYYDKDFNNEADTPDNFQSRRPNTSFCFLDIRSPGLGDTAMYLCATSSSGSYEQYFGPGTRLTVT.

This clonotype has a handful of counts. The chain links TRBV15 to TRBJ2-5; TRBD1 agrees at 7 bases. The length of the CDR3 is 14 residues. Trimming cost V 7 bases and J 5 bases; bases outside gene matches: 10. The germline CDR1 and CDR2 sequences are LNHNV and YYDKDF (reference sequence). CDR3 in amino acids: CATKEDRWGETQYF. The DNA of the CDR3 is TGTGCCACCAAAGAGGACAGGTGGGGGGAGACCCAGTACTTC. Complete variable domain (other parts from reference TRBV15 and TRBJ2-5): DAMVIQNPRYQVTQFGKPVTLSCSQTLNHNVMYWYQQKSSQAPKLLFHYYDKDFNNEADTPDNFQSRRPNTSFCFLDIRSPGLGDTAMYLCATKEDRWGETQYFGPGTRLLVL.

The chain has TRBV12-3 or TRBV12-4 and TRBJ1-3, with 8 bases fitting TRBD1. Trimming at V came to 2 bases and at J to 2 bases, leaving 2 bases not matched to a gene. The CDR3 has 15 residues. The CDR3 DNA reads TGTGCCAGCAGTTTATCAGGGGGCACTGGAAACACCATATATTTT. Translation gives CASSLSGGTGNTIYF.

This clonotype has more than one count but fewer than ten. The chain couples TRBV30 to TRBJ1-5; D may be TRBD1 (6 bases). CDR1 and CDR2 from the germline V gene are GTSNPN and SVGIG (reference sequence). CDR3 size: 17 residues. V lost 2 bases to trimming and J lost 0 bases, with 17 bases between them. The CDR3: CAWSPFARGNSNQPQHF. The CDR3 DNA follows: TGTGCCTGGAGTCCCTTCGCCAGGGGCAATAGCAATCAGCCCCAGCATTTT.

This clonotype was recorded a few times. The chain combines TRBV7-9 with TRBJ2-1; 9 bases agree with TRBD2. The CDR3 is 19 amino acids. Looked up from germline, CDR1 is SEHNR and CDR2 is FQNEAQ (reference sequence). With V trimmed by 2 bases and J by 2 bases, 13 bases remained unmatched. The CDR3 DNA sequence: TGTGCCAGCAGCTTATCTACCCTACGACTAGCGGAAACCTACAATGAGCAGTTCTTC. This gives the protein CASSLSTLRLAETYNEQFF.

There are a few counts of this clonotype. The chain carries TRBV2 and TRBJ2-7; a possible D gene is TRBD1 (5 bases). V dropped 4 bases and J dropped 6 bases, with 19 bases sitting between them. The germline gives CDR1 SNHLY, CDR2 FYNNEI. The length of the CDR3 is 15 residues. The CDR3 DNA follows: TGTGCCAGCAGTGCCCTAAGGGGTCGTAGGTCCGAGCAGTACTTC. As protein: CASSALRGRRSEQYF.

This sequence joins TRBV7-2 and TRBJ1-1, with D maybe TRBD1 (5 bases). Germline V gives CDR1 SGHTA, CDR2 FQGNSA. The CDR3 length is 14 residues. V was clipped by 5 bases and J by 5 bases, with 15 bases between them. CDR3 region: CASSRYSGGTEAFF. The CDR3 nucleotides are TGTGCCAGCAGCCGTTACAGCGGGGGGACTGAAGCTTTCTTT.

This clonotype was counted only a few times. The chain has TRBV15 and TRBJ1-2, with 9 bases that match TRBD1. The V gene end was trimmed by 3 bases and the J gene end by 4 bases; junction bases not matched to a gene: 9. This CDR3 has 16 residues. Germline CDR1 and CDR2: LNHNV and YYDKDF (reference sequence). CDR3 loop: CATSSGRQGVGYGYTF. The DNA of the CDR3 is TGTGCCACCAGCAGCGGGAGACAGGGGGTGGGCTATGGCTACACCTTC. The variable domain in full, with the rest retrieved from reference TRBV15 and TRBJ1-2, is DAMVIQNPRYQVTQFGKPVTLSCSQTLNHNVMYWYQQKSSQAPKLLFHYYDKDFNNEADTPDNFQSRRPNTSFCFLDIRSPGLGDTAMYLCATSSGRQGVGYGYTFGSGTRLTVV.

This clonotype was picked up a small number of times. V usage is TRBV7-2 and J usage is TRBJ1-1, with a possible D match to TRBD1 (5 bases). This CDR3 is 12 amino acids long. Germline V lookup: CDR1 SGHTA, CDR2 FQGNSA. V dropped 6 bases and J dropped 12 bases, with 17 bases sitting between them. CDR3 sequence: CASRFRGGSTFF. The CDR3 DNA sequence: TGTGCCAGCAGATTTAGGGGCGGTAGCACTTTCTTT. Full variable domain (outside the CDR3, taken from reference TRBV7-2 and TRBJ1-1): GAGVSQSPSNKVTEKGKDVELRCDPISGHTALYWYRQSLGQGLEFLIYFQGNSAPDKSGLPSDRFSAERTGGSVSTLTIQRTQQEDSAVYLCASRFRGGSTFFGQGTRLTVV.